This TCR beta chain originates from a study of cytomegalovirus exposure and HLA in healthy donors. Points from the study as a whole: The investigators catalogued 150 to 200 TCR beta chains as cytomegalovirus-associated. CMV serostatus was the sole immune exposure information available. A later analysis showed that HLA-associated TCR beta chains had undergone more clonal expansion than equally common others.

In the PCR, 60 Vbeta and 13 Jbeta primers were used. Profiling relied on immunoSEQ multiplex PCR, and the TCRdb table lists in-frame clones only, not all of them. The sample holds about 77,000 clones, approximately 78% seen once. This clone was observed a few times. Its cognate antigen is unknown. This CDR3 comprises 13 residues. Germline CDR1 KGHSH, CDR2 LQKENI. V lost 4 bases and J lost 6; bases outside the gene matches: 4. Sequencing was carried out using PBMCs. The chain links TRBV18 to TRBJ1-1; 8 bases agree with TRBD1. The clonotype was recovered from a man aged 35-49 years in good health and CMV-seronegative. DNA for the CDR3: TGTGCCAGCTCACGGACAGGGCAATCTGAAGCTTTCTTT. Translating it yields CASSRTGQSEAFF. Variable domain in full (rest from reference TRBV18 and TRBJ1-1): NAGVMQNPRHLVRRRGQEARLRCSPMKGHSHVYWYRQLPEEGLKFMVYLQKENIIDESGMPKERFSAEFPKEGPSILRIQQVVRGDSAAYFCASSRTGQSEAFFGQGTRLTVV.